This entry lists 14 T cell receptor beta chains sequenced from one sample in a study of T cell repertoires in cytomegalovirus infection. Using its own MiXCR run on the reads, TCRdb lists one record per CDR3 protein. Of approximately 750,000 distinct CDR3 sequences detected, 35% appear once; the ten largest clones hold 2.8%. Specimen: PBMCs. These receptors came from a human donor in good health (CMV status not recorded). Some clones in this sample may be carry-over from other donors' samples.

This clonotype was picked up many times. V gene TRBV7-8 combines with J gene TRBJ1-1, with TRBD1 identical over 7 bases. Germline lookup yields CDR1 SGHVS and CDR2 FQNEAQ. J lost 2 bases, V lost 3 bases, and 3 bases had no gene match. The CDR3 covers 14 residues. CDR3 protein: CASSFGTVNTEAFF. For the CDR3, the DNA is TGTGCCAGCAGCTTCGGGACAGTTAACACTGAAGCTTTCTTT.

This clonotype occurred a few times. This chain uses TRBV15 with TRBJ2-7, with D maybe TRBD2 (5 bases). This CDR3 is 16 amino acids long. Germline values: CDR1 LNHNV, CDR2 YYDKDF (reference sequence). V was cut by 0 bases and J by 5 bases, with 17 bases left in between. The CDR3 is CATSRDIGGGGNEQYF. CDR3 nucleotides: TGTGCCACCAGCAGAGATATAGGCGGAGGTGGTAACGAGCAGTACTTC.

The table lists this clonotype with a few counts. V and J are TRBV19 and TRBJ1-1; D is undetermined. The CDR3 extends over 14 amino acids. Germline V gene sequence: CDR1 LNHDA, CDR2 SQIVND (reference sequence). Trimming pared 7 bases from V and 7 bases from J, leaving 19 bases between. CDR3 loop: CASTPGWTLGEAFF. The CDR3 DNA reads as TGTGCCAGTACCCCGGGTTGGACGCTGGGTGAAGCTTTCTTT.

This clonotype was seen repeatedly, ten times or more. This sequence joins TRBV6-1 and TRBJ1-6; D is uncertain. The CDR3 covers 18 residues. The V gene's germline CDR1 is MNHNS and CDR2 SASEGT. V was pared by 6 bases and J by 0 bases, with 18 bases between. CDR3 nucleotides: TGTGCCAGCAGCAGACCCCAGCAATCACCCTCCTATAATTCACCCCTCCACTTT. The encoded protein is CASSRPQQSPSYNSPLHF.

This chain joins TRBV4-2 and TRBJ2-5, with a possible D match to TRBD1 (6 bases). The CDR3 has 13 amino acids. V lost 3 bases and J 8 bases, leaving 13 bases between the germline ends. Germline V gene data show CDR1 as LGHNA and CDR2 as YNFKEQ. The CDR3 region is CASSQDRQDTQYF. Written as DNA, the CDR3 is TGTGCCAGCAGCCAGGACAGACAGGATACCCAGTACTTC.

As regards this clonotype: A read error may account for a junction end that differs from germline. This CDR3 reads CASSLGGNQPQNF. The CDR3 bases are TGTGCCAGCAGTCTCGGGGGCAATCAGCCCCAGAATTTT. V is TRBV7-6 and J is TRBJ1-5; TRBD1 is a possible D gene (6 bases). In germline, CDR1 is SGHVS, CDR2 FNYEAQ. The CDR3 spans 13 residues.

The sample holds a few counts of this clonotype. This rearrangement joins TRBV29-1 to TRBJ1-5; 8 bases are a match to TRBD1. V was pared by 6 bases and J by 1 base, with 11 bases of the junction left unmatched. Per the germline V gene, CDR1 is SQVTM and CDR2 is ANQGSEA. The CDR3 covers 16 residues. The CDR3 DNA reads TGCAGCGTCATTCTCGGACAGGGTAAAAGCAATCAGCCCCAGCATTTT. Its translation is CSVILGQGKSNQPQHF.

The chain carries TRBV28 and TRBJ1-2, with D perhaps TRBD1 (5 bases). Germline loops: CDR1 MDHEN, CDR2 SYDVKM. CDR3 length: 14 amino acids. V lost 6 bases and J 8 bases, leaving 19 bases between the germline ends. Written as DNA, the CDR3 is TGTGCCAGCAGGCCCTCCCCCTCTCAGGGAGGCTACACCTTC. Translated, it gives CASRPSPSQGGYTF.

Worth noting for this clonotype: The CDR3 does not end in the conserved phenylalanine or tryptophan, so this is likely a read error. This CDR3 is CASSLISTGGGTEAFL. Here the CDR3 DNA reads TGTGCCAGCAGCTTAATAAGTACAGGGGGAGGCACTGAAGCTTTCTTG. The genes are TRBV7-9 and TRBJ1-1; 8 positions match TRBD1. Looked up from germline, CDR1 is SEHNR and CDR2 is FQNEAQ (reference sequence). V was pared by 2 bases and J by 4 bases, with 9 bases of the junction left unmatched. The CDR3 totals 16 residues.

V is TRBV7-2 and J is TRBJ1-6; 10 bases agree with TRBD1. The CDR3 has 15 amino acids. CDR1 is SGHTA, CDR2 FQGNSA, per germline. Germline trimming cut 1 base from V and 10 bases from J; bases unmatched to any gene: 4. The CDR3 loop is CASSLETGGLSPLHF. CDR3 bases: TGTGCCAGCAGCTTAGAGACAGGGGGCTTATCACCCCTCCACTTT. The full variable domain, rest sourced from reference TRBV7-2 and TRBJ1-6, is GAGVSQSPSNKVTEKGKDVELRCDPISGHTALYWYRQSLGQGLEFLIYFQGNSAPDKSGLPSDRFSAERTGGSVSTLTIQRTQQEDSAVYLCASSLETGGLSPLHFGNGTRLTVT.

A few counts support this clonotype. The genes are TRBV12-3 or TRBV12-4 and TRBJ1-1; no reliable D call. CDR3 length: 14 residues. Trimming took off 6 bases at V and 0 bases at J, with 11 bases between the two ends. CDR3 loop: CASRLQHMNTEAFF. The CDR3 region has the DNA TGTGCCAGCAGACTACAGCACATGAACACTGAAGCTTTCTTT.

A remark on this clonotype: This may be a read error, as it is one base from a much larger clone. Since the CDR3 does not end with the conserved phenylalanine or tryptophan, this likely comes from a read error. This sequence joins TRBV7-6 and TRBJ2-5; 15 nucleotides align to TRBD2. V lost 4 bases and J lost 2; bases outside the gene matches: 2. Germline V gene sequence: CDR1 SGHVS, CDR2 FNYEAQ. The CDR3 is 16 residues long. The chain's CDR3 is CASSSGLAGGQETQYL. The CDR3 coding sequence is TGTGCCAGCAGCTCGGGACTAGCGGGAGGACAAGAGACCCAGTACTTA.

The sample holds a few counts of this clonotype. J is TRBJ2-3 and V is TRBV5-1; tentatively, D is TRBD2 (5 bases). The CDR3 is made up of 15 amino acids. Looked up from germline, CDR1 is SGHRS and CDR2 is YFSETQ. The V gene lost 3 bases and the J gene lost 1 base, with 12 bases spanning the gap. CDR3 loop: CASSSEGRRTDTQYF. The CDR3 bases are TGCGCCAGCAGCTCAGAGGGTCGGCGCACAGATACGCAGTATTTT.

The genes are TRBV28 and TRBJ2-7; 7 bases are shared with TRBD1. Trimming removed 5 bases from V and 6 bases from J; junction bases left unmatched: 10. Germline V gene data show CDR1 as MDHEN and CDR2 as SYDVKM. The CDR3 runs to 14 residues. Here the CDR3 reads CASSNRGLVAEQYF. CDR3 nucleotides: TGTGCCAGCAGTAACAGGGGCCTCGTCGCCGAGCAGTACTTC.